These 9 T cell receptor beta chains originate from one sample sequenced in a study of T-cell reconstitution after alpha-beta-depleted transplantation in children. The library targeted TCRbeta and was prepared with unique molecular identifiers. TCRdb itself ran the PCR reads through MiXCR, one entry per CDR3 protein. The sample lists about a million distinct CDR3 sequences, about 26% occurring once. This sample comprised PBMCs, mostly from graft donor cells, obtained 360 days after TCRalphabeta/CD19-depleted stem cell transplant. The receptor set was obtained from a boy younger than two who had a stem cell transplant for SCID, so the T cells may come from the graft donor.

Here the CDR3 DNA reads TGTGCCAGCCTTAGAACCCCGGGACAGGGGTCAGATACGCAGTATTTT. Translating gives CASLRTPGQGSDTQYF. The chain employs TRBV28 and TRBJ2-3; 10 bases match TRBD1. The J segment lost 4 bases and the V segment lost 8 bases, leaving 12 bases of the junction unmatched. CDR3 length equals 16 residues. The germline CDR1 and CDR2 sequences are MDHEN and SYDVKM.

The genes are TRBV6-5 and TRBJ2-5; a possible D gene is TRBD1 (6 bases). Trimming removed 5 bases at V and 4 bases at J, with 17 bases between. Germline CDR1 is MNHEY and CDR2 is SVGAGI. The CDR3 length is 15 residues. CDR3 nucleotides: TGTGCCAGCAGTCACGGGTCTGGGGGCAGAGAGACCCAGTACTTC. It is translated as CASSHGSGGRETQYF.

The J gene is TRBJ2-7, the V gene TRBV11-2; D unclear. This CDR3 region has 11 residues. The ends were cut back, 4 bases at V and 2 bases at J, with 3 bases in the middle. The germline gives CDR1 SGHAT, CDR2 FQNNGV. The CDR3 bases are TGTGCCAGCAGCTGGGCCTACGAGCAGTACTTC. Translating it yields CASSWAYEQYF. The full variable domain, with the rest looked up from reference TRBV11-2 and TRBJ2-7, is EAGVAQSPRYKIIEKRQSVAFWCNPISGHATLYWYQQILGQGPKLLIQFQNNGVVDDSQLPKDRFSAERLKGVDSTLKIQPAKLEDSAVYLCASSWAYEQYFGPGTRLTVT.

This chain links TRBV2 with TRBJ1-2; no reliable D call. CDR1 is SNHLY and CDR2 is FYNNEI in the germline V gene. CDR3 length: 12 amino acids. Trimming shortened V by 4 bases and J by 4 bases, and 7 bases separated the two germline ends. The CDR3 sequence: CASSARIYGYTF. The CDR3 DNA reads as TGTGCCAGCAGTGCAAGAATCTATGGCTACACCTTC.

V gene TRBV12-3 or TRBV12-4 combines with J gene TRBJ2-1; tentative D call: TRBD2 (5 bases). Trimming took off 3 bases at V and 6 bases at J, with 9 bases between the two ends. This CDR3 is built from 13 residues. The CDR3 bases are TGTGCCAGCAGTTTCGGACTGAGCAATGAGCAGTTCTTC. This gives the protein CASSFGLSNEQFF.

This clonotype was picked up many times. The chain couples TRBV7-9 to TRBJ1-6, with D perhaps matching TRBD1 (5 bases). The CDR3 length is 14 residues. Germline V gene lookup returns CDR1 SEHNR and CDR2 FQNEAQ (reference sequence). V lost 2 bases and J 11 bases, leaving 13 bases between the germline ends. CDR3 bases: TGTGCCAGCAGCTTAAGTGGGGCTCTCGCACCCCTCCACTTT. The encoded protein is CASSLSGALAPLHF.

The chain uses TRBV12-3 or TRBV12-4 and TRBJ1-2; D is unresolved. CDR3 length equals 12 residues. The V gene lost 6 bases and the J gene lost 2 bases, with 7 bases spanning the gap. The CDR3 spells CASSTVNYGYTF. The CDR3 DNA reads as TGTGCCAGCAGCACAGTAAACTATGGCTACACCTTC.

The CDR3: CSAKGLASVGQYF. The CDR3 DNA follows: TGCAGTGCTAAGGGACTAGCGAGCGTCGGACAGTACTTC. The V call is TRBV20-1, the J call TRBJ2-7; 10 positions match TRBD2. V dropped 4 bases and J dropped 10; count of bases not matched to a gene: 10. Per the germline V gene, CDR1 is DFQATT and CDR2 is SNEGSKA (reference sequence). The CDR3 spans 13 residues.

The chain joins TRBV29-1 to TRBJ2-4, with a tentative D call TRBD2 (5 bases). The CDR3 runs 19 residues. V shed 0 bases and J shed 0 bases, with 21 bases lying between them. Germline V gene sequence: CDR1 SQVTM, CDR2 ANQGSEA. Written as DNA, the CDR3 is TGCAGCGTTGAAGATGCCGGTGAGGCGGGCGATATAGCCAAAAACATTCAGTACTTC. Its protein is CSVEDAGEAGDIAKNIQYF.